This T cell receptor (beta chain) was sequenced in a study of metastatic and nonmetastatic thyroid tumors. Points from the study as a whole: As reported, TCR beta diversity in blood and tumor was significantly higher in malignant thyroid tumors than in benign nodules.

This clone was observed a few times. Its antigen is still unknown. Per the original data handling: A distant-metastasis classifier for papillary thyroid cancer was built using CDR3 differences across clinicopathological groups. TCRdb reassembled clones from the PCR reads with MiXCR. The authors' filters were not applied to this entry. This table has 35,000 to 40,000 clones, roughly 26% appearing once. All patients reached thyroid surgery having received no treatment beforehand. The specimen sequenced was blood. The sequence came from a female donor with papillary thyroid cancer or a benign thyroid nodule (not recorded which). Some clones in this sample may be carry-over from other donors' samples.

The CDR3 loop is CASSSPGFRSPLHF. In DNA form, the CDR3 reads TGTGCCAGCAGCTCTCCCGGGTTCCGATCACCCCTCCACTTT. This sequence joins TRBV27 and TRBJ1-6; D unclear. Germline V gives CDR1 MNHEY, CDR2 SMNVEV (reference sequence). Trimming took off 6 bases at V and 10 bases at J, with 16 bases between the two ends. This CDR3 spans 14 amino acids.